The rows below give T cell receptor beta chains drawn from one sample of a study of shared clonotypes between healthy human individuals. Method: immunoSEQ multiplex PCR; TCRdb's copy keeps in-frame clones and lacks some. The sample contains some 2.1 million clones, just over 90% of which appear only once. Input material: naive CD8+ T cells from PBMCs. Receptor source: a man aged 18 to 29 in good health. Some clones in this sample may be carry-over from other donors' samples. Each CDR3 is given with its conserved first and last residue. A D gene is named only where the DNA matches it firmly. Only some rows state a clone size, as once, few, many or a class for expanded clones.

size	V	J	D	DNA	CDR3
NA	TRBV7-9	TRBJ2-2	NA	TGTGCCAGCAGCTCGAGCCCCACCGGGGAGCTGTTTTTT	CASSSSPTGELFF
NA	TRBV10-1	TRBJ1-1	NA	TGCGCCAGCAGTGAGTATAGGGTCGCTGAAGCTTTCTTT	CASSEYRVAEAFF
NA	TRBV7-3	TRBJ2-6	TRBD1	TGTGCCAGCAGCTTGTATCGACAGGGGGAAGCTGGGGCCAACGTCCTGACTTTC	CASSLYRQGEAGANVLTF
NA	TRBV6-5	TRBJ2-7	TRBD2	TGTGCCAGCAGTTTGAAGCGGGAGGGCCTCGACGAGCAGTACTTC	CASSLKREGLDEQYF
NA	TRBV25-1	TRBJ2-2	TRBD1	TGTGCCAGCAGTGTTTGGGCAGGGGGCAGTCACGGGGAGCTGTTTTTT	CASSVWAGGSHGELFF
NA	TRBV7-9	TRBJ2-3	TRBD1	TGTGCCAGCAGCTTAGCGCTCAGACAGGGGGGTTCAGATACGCAGTATTTT	CASSLALRQGGSDTQYF
NA	TRBV19	TRBJ2-2	TRBD1	TGTGCCAGTAGTATCACCGGGACAGCCACCGGGGAGCTGTTTTTT	CASSITGTATGELFF
NA	TRBV5-1	TRBJ2-3	TRBD2	TGCGCCAGCAGCTCTCAGCGGGAGACCACAGATACGCAGTATTTT	CASSSQRETTDTQYF
once	TRBV5-4	TRBJ2-7	NA	TGTGCCAGCAGCTTGGAAGGCAGAACCTACGAGCAGTACTTC	CASSLEGRTYEQYF
once	TRBV6-5	TRBJ2-3	TRBD2	TGTGCCAGCATGCCCATAGCGGGAGCTGGAGATACGCAGTATTTT	CASMPIAGAGDTQYF
NA	TRBV11-3	TRBJ2-7	NA	TGTGCCAGCAGCTCCTCAAAGGTCCGGGACGAGCAGTACTTC	CASSSSKVRDEQYF
once	TRBV27	TRBJ2-2	NA	TGTGCCAGCAGTAGGCGCAACACCGGGGAGCTGTTTTTT	CASSRRNTGELFF
once	TRBV25-1	TRBJ1-1	NA	TGTGCCAGCAGTGAATTCGGGGGGCCGAACACTGAAGCTTTCTTT	CASSEFGGPNTEAFF
NA	TRBV5-4	TRBJ2-7	NA	TGTGCCAGCAGCTTAGAGACTTCTGGGATTTACGAGCAGTACTTC	CASSLETSGIYEQYF
NA	TRBV14	TRBJ1-1	TRBD1	TGTGCCAGCAGCACCACCGGACAGGGGGCGCCCACTGAAGCTTTCTTT	CASSTTGQGAPTEAFF
NA	TRBV27	TRBJ1-6	NA	TGTGCCAGCAGTCCCTCGTGGGGAGAGTCCTATAATTCACCCCTCCACTTT	CASSPSWGESYNSPLHF
NA	TRBV7-8	TRBJ1-5	NA	TGTGCCAGCAGCTTAGACCCGGTCGGGGGTTTCCAGCCCCAGCATTTT	CASSLDPVGGFQPQHF
NA	TRBV19	TRBJ2-3	NA	TGTGCCAGTAGTATGGGGTGGCGGAACACAGATACGCAGTATTTT	CASSMGWRNTDTQYF
NA	TRBV19	TRBJ2-7	TRBD2	TGTGCCAGTGGACGGGAGGGCCTCCACGAGCAGTACTTC	CASGREGLHEQYF
NA	TRBV27	TRBJ2-3	TRBD2	TGTGCCAGCGTGGGGGAGGGAGATACGCAGTATTTT	CASVGEGDTQYF
NA	TRBV6-5	TRBJ2-3	NA	TGTGCCAGCAGTTACTCGGGCCGTTACACAGATACGCAGTATTTT	CASSYSGRYTDTQYF
NA	TRBV4-1	TRBJ2-4	TRBD2	TGCGCCAGCAGCCAAGCGACTAGCGTCCTCGAGGCCAAAAACATTCAGTACTTC	CASSQATSVLEAKNIQYF
NA	TRBV10-1	TRBJ2-2	TRBD1	TGCGCCAGCAGTGGACCTGGACAGGGGCGATACACCGGGGAGCTGTTTTTT	CASSGPGQGRYTGELFF
NA	TRBV6-1	TRBJ2-2	TRBD2	TGTGCCAGCAGTGTTGGGACTAGCGGCCCTAGGGCTAACACCGGGGAGCTGTTTTTT	CASSVGTSGPRANTGELFF
NA	TRBV19	TRBJ2-7	TRBD1	TGTGCCAGTAGTACCCAAGGACAGGGATACGAGCAGTACTTC	CASSTQGQGYEQYF
once	TRBV14	TRBJ1-2	NA	TGTGCCAGCAGCCAGGACGACAGAAGAAATGGCTACACCTTC	CASSQDDRRNGYTF
NA	TRBV27	TRBJ2-1	NA	TGTGCCAGCAGTTCAACCCGGACAGTCTACAATGAGCAGTTCTTC	CASSSTRTVYNEQFF
NA	TRBV7-2	TRBJ2-6	NA	TGTGCCAGCAGCCGAGACCGCGACTCTGGGGCCAACGTCCTGACTTTC	CASSRDRDSGANVLTF
NA	TRBV28	TRBJ2-7	TRBD1	TGTGCCAGCAGTTTTCCCCGGGACAGGGGGTACGAGCAGTACTTC	CASSFPRDRGYEQYF
NA	TRBV27	TRBJ2-7	NA	TGTGCCAGCAGTATAAGGGTGGGATGGACCTACGAGCAGTACTTC	CASSIRVGWTYEQYF
NA	TRBV15	TRBJ1-1	NA	TGTGCCACCAGCAGAGTTGAGAACACTGAAGCTTTCTTT	CATSRVENTEAFF
NA	TRBV7-9	TRBJ2-7	NA	TGTGCCAGCGATAAGGGGGGAATCGAGCAGTACTTC	CASDKGGIEQYF
once	TRBV4-3	TRBJ1-5	NA	TGCGCCAGCAGCCAAGATGTTCAGGGCCCCAATCAGCCCCAGCATTTT	CASSQDVQGPNQPQHF
NA	TRBV7-9	TRBJ1-6	NA	TGTGCCAGCAGCCCAGTGGAGTCACCCCTCCACTTT	CASSPVESPLHF
NA	TRBV29-1	TRBJ2-1	TRBD2	TGCAGCGTTGTATCCCGGGAGGGCTACAATGAGCAGTTCTTC	CSVVSREGYNEQFF
NA	TRBV29-1	TRBJ1-4	TRBD1	TGCAGCGTACAGGGGGGAGGGGCAACTAATGAAAAACTGTTTTTT	CSVQGGGATNEKLFF
NA	TRBV7-9	TRBJ1-1	NA	TGTGCCAGCAGCTGGGGGGTGGGGACTGAAGCTTTCTTT	CASSWGVGTEAFF
NA	TRBV7-2	TRBJ2-7	TRBD2	TGTGCCAGTGGGAATATCCCTAGCGGGAGGCCCGAGCAGTACTTC	CASGNIPSGRPEQYF
NA	TRBV27	TRBJ2-7	NA	TGTGCCAGCAGTCCGTCCCGGGACCCACGTCTTCTGGCCGAGCAGTACTTC	CASSPSRDPRLLAEQYF
NA	TRBV10-2	TRBJ2-1	NA	TGCGCCAGCAGCCGCCGAAGCTCCTACAATGAGCAGTTCTTC	CASSRRSSYNEQFF
NA	TRBV5-4	TRBJ1-5	NA	TGTGCCAGCAGCTACAATAGCAATCAGCCCCAGCATTTT	CASSYNSNQPQHF
NA	TRBV7-9	TRBJ2-7	NA	TGTGCCAGCAGCCCCGACAGGCGGGCTAACGAGCAGTACTTC	CASSPDRRANEQYF
NA	TRBV4-1	TRBJ1-1	NA	TGCGCCAGCAGCCAGGACTTATCCGGGCCGAGGGACACTGAAGCTTTCTTT	CASSQDLSGPRDTEAFF
once	TRBV19	TRBJ2-7	NA	TGTGCCAGTAGTACCCCACCTAGCAGGCCCTCCTACGAGCAGTACTTC	CASSTPPSRPSYEQYF
once	TRBV28	TRBJ1-4	NA	TGTGCCAGCAGGACATCTTGGAAGAATGAAAAACTGTTTTTT	CASRTSWKNEKLFF
NA	TRBV27	TRBJ1-2	NA	TGTGCCAGCAGCGCGGTGGGGGGGGCGCACGGCTACACCTTC	CASSAVGGAHGYTF
NA	TRBV29-1	TRBJ1-4	NA	TGCAGCGTTGAAGAAGGGGTGACTAATGAAAAACTGTTTTTT	CSVEEGVTNEKLFF
NA	TRBV28	TRBJ2-7	NA	TGTGCCAGCAGCTCTAGCTTTTCCTACGAGCAGTACTTC	CASSSSFSYEQYF
NA	TRBV9	TRBJ1-4	TRBD1	TGTGCCAGCAGCGCCACCGGGACAGGGAAGGTGGGGAATGAAAAACTGTTTTTT	CASSATGTGKVGNEKLFF
NA	TRBV2	TRBJ2-7	TRBD2	TGTGCCAGCAGTGAAGGCGGGGGGCCGGTCTACGAGCAGTACTTC	CASSEGGGPVYEQYF
once	TRBV9	TRBJ2-2	NA	TGTGCCAGCAGCGTAAGCAGGGTGGGAAACACCGGGGAGCTGTTTTTT	CASSVSRVGNTGELFF
NA	TRBV5-1	TRBJ2-1	TRBD2	TGCGCCAGCAGCCCACGGACTAGCGGGAGGACTGAAGACAATGAGCAGTTCTTC	CASSPRTSGRTEDNEQFF
NA	TRBV10-3	TRBJ2-1	NA	TGTGCCATCAGTGAGTCTGACCTAAGGGGGATCGCCTACAATGAGCAGTTCTTC	CAISESDLRGIAYNEQFF
NA	TRBV27	TRBJ2-1	NA	TGTGCCAGCAGATTCATCGACAGAACCCAACCAAACAATGAGCAGTTCTTC	CASRFIDRTQPNNEQFF